Detailed here is one TCR beta chain. Its antigen is as yet unknown. Libraries were prepared by immunoSEQ multiplex PCR; TCRdb keeps only in-frame clonotypes and omits some of them. In the table there are about 110,000 clones, 80% to 95% of which are singletons. These data originate in a study of graft-versus-host responses after intestinal transplantation. About the research overall: The transplants performed in recipients were multivisceral, liver-intestinal, or isolated intestinal. Anti-thymocyte globulin induction, then tacrolimus and steroids for about three years, went to all recipients.

CDR3 length: 14 residues. Germline V gene data show CDR1 as SGHVS and CDR2 as FQNEAQ. V was clipped by 10 bases and J by 7 bases, with 19 bases between them. Broader study findings: Early post-transplant HvG declines tracked with peak circulating GvH clone levels. GvH clones were found in recipient marrow; some appeared first in ileum or blood.

This rearrangement joins TRBV7-8 to TRBJ2-2; a weak D match, TRBD2 (5 bases). The material was unstimulated CD8+ T cells sorted from spleen or lymph node cells, obtained before intestinal transplant. This sequence was found in a human donor who received an intestinal transplant. CDR3 coding DNA: TGTGCCAACAGAGAAGGGTACGGGAACGGGGAGCTGTTTTTT. This encodes CANREGYGNGELFF.